This T cell receptor (beta chain) was retrieved from a study of immune cell composition in non-small cell lung cancer (TCRdb year 2017). Some background on the complete study: Histologic subtype, mainly lung adenocarcinoma or squamous cell carcinoma, was assigned on the basis of H&E together with p63, CK5, Napsin A and TTF-1 immunohistochemistry. The subtype comparisons left out a few tumour specimens with TCR-beta data because those specimens were rare histological subtypes. In supplementary cohort #1, which comprised roughly 11 lung adenocarcinoma cases, paired tumour/lung TCR-beta sequencing was performed and TIL populations were generated so that tumour reactivity could be assessed. Using Adaptive Biotechnologies, the researchers ran TCR-beta sequencing on approximately 37 paired NSCLC tumour and non-adjacent lung specimens, along with just over 25 tumour-only specimens.

Concerning this clone: No cognate antigen has been identified for it. Base qualities are not recorded, but no much larger clone differs from it by a single base.

A two-step multiplex PCR was used to amplify TCR-beta CDR3 regions from genomic DNA, and Illumina-compatible adaptors were added in the second step. TCR-beta immunosequencing was carried out on an Illumina platform through the commercial immunoSEQ service. Per the original workflow: Repertoires were summarised by productive clonality and by Top 10 Clones, defined as the percentage of T-cell templates derived from the ten most frequent sequences. Values of productive clonality ranged from 0 to 1, with a monoclonal population indicated by a value of 1. Using log10 scatter plots, tumour-associated clones were identified as sequences that made up at least 0.1% of tumour T-cell templates yet were absent from the matched non-adjacent lung. Student's t-tests were used for two-group comparisons, ANOVA was used for stages, and linear regression was used for relationships, with analyses conducted in GraphPad Prism7 and R. Not all clones reach the TCRdb copy of this immuneACCESS table, which keeps in-frame sequences only. Checked studies attribute under half of the gap to unresolved V genes and leave the rest unexplained. For V, J and clone size, that table is used; D and trimming come from the DNA. This sample is represented by over 1,500 clones; 78% of them were singletons. Of the sample, roughly 10% falls within the top ten clones.

Genomic DNA was extracted with the QIAamp DNA kit from frozen aliquots of unsorted single-cell suspensions. Tumour samples were surgically resected non-small cell lung cancer tissue. Tissues arrived within 2 hours of resection and were immediately processed into single-cell suspensions. Tissue was mechanically dissociated and enzymatically digested with DNase I, collagenase I and hyaluronidase for approximately 30 minutes at 37 °C, then filtered and RBC-lysed. CDR1 and CDR2, looked up from the germline V gene, are SGHAT and FQNNGV. A distance of 9 bases separates the germline ends of V and J, which lose 0 bases and 4 bases respectively. The CDR3 sequence holds 14 residues, the cysteine and phenylalanine included. CDR3 DNA only is kept here, 42 bases in frame from base 1. Overall study outcomes, separate from this receptor: In fewer than twelve adenocarcinoma cases, a strong correlation was found between maximal tumour-associated clone frequency and TIL tumour reactivity, whereas no such correlation was found between overall clonality and TIL tumour reactivity. Only ten or so cases were included in the reactivity cohort, and sequence sharing between tumour-reactive clones and the dominant in vivo tumour-associated clones was not shown. Top 10 clone scores and productive clonality were significantly higher in lung squamous cell carcinoma than in lung adenocarcinoma tumours. No significant correlation was found between tumour TCR-beta clonality and smoking pack-years. Nearly half of NSCLC cases had tumour-associated clones >0.5%, found in roughly 35% of adenocarcinomas compared with around 79% of squamous carcinomas.

A further study also used this sample, focusing on CD4 T cells in lung cancer. Looking at the second paper: In the study, blood T cells of NSCLC patients were screened for responses to candidate mutation-encoded neoepitopes, and neoantigen-specific CD4+ T-cell clones and TCRs were isolated. Several patients undergoing curative-intent resections for stage I-III non-small cell lung cancer provided the tumor and non-adjacent lung tissue. The patients who underwent resection had lung adenocarcinoma or squamous cell carcinoma, were aged 60 to 69 when blood was donated, and were mostly former smokers. Treatments received by the patients before blood donation included platinum chemotherapy, and some patients received nivolumab or pembrolizumab. Some blood-derived responses might be explained by in vitro priming of naive T cells or cross-reactivity rather than by memory responses to the cancer. The frequency of neoantigen-specific clonotypes in tumor resections, non-adjacent lung and cultured T-cell products was followed using TCRB deep sequencing. The kit provider's software was used to analyze TCRB sequence data, and Fisher's exact test was applied to assess tumor enrichment of clonotype templates.

Material: lung tumor tissue. The TCR was taken from a human donor with non-small cell lung cancer. The chain is assembled from TRBV11-2 and TRBJ2-5, with an unclear D gene assignment. In nucleotide form, the sequence is TGTGCCAGCAGCTTAGATCCAGGTCGAGAGACCCAGTACTTC. It encodes CASSLDPGRETQYF.